This T cell receptor beta chain was sequenced in a study of blood T cell repertoires in COVID-19. The assay was immunoSEQ multiplex PCR, and TCRdb's table has in-frame clones only and misses some. The sample contains about 190,000 clones, less than 90% of which appear only once. The germline CDR1 and CDR2 sequences are MGHRA and YSYEKL. This CDR3 has 18 amino acids. V was pared by 6 bases and J by 5 bases, with 13 bases of the junction left unmatched. The sequencing sample was made of peripheral blood. V usage is TRBV4-1 and J usage is TRBJ2-1, with TRBD2 identical over 13 bases. This receptor was obtained from a man aged 65 to 85 with active or convalescent COVID-19. CDR3 sequence reads: CASSAGTSGMRRNNEQFF. CDR3 DNA: TGCGCCAGCAGTGCCGGGACTAGCGGGATGAGGAGGAACAATGAGCAGTTCTTC.